Sequencing of this T cell receptor beta chain was carried out in a study of shared clonotypes between healthy human individuals. Study findings and constraints: Among several donors, approximately 5% of naive CD4 clonotypes were found in common.

Assay execution proceeded at the deep level. The protocol was immunoSEQ multiplex PCR, while the TCRdb copy is restricted to in-frame clones and leaves out a portion. This sample has a few million clones, with roughly 93% found just once. As concerns this clone: Its antigen is unidentified.

From germline, CDR1 is SEHNR and CDR2 FQNEAQ (reference sequence). V lost 3 bases, J lost 10 bases, and 16 bases stayed unmatched. The CDR3 spans 17 residues. This rearrangement joins TRBV7-9 to TRBJ2-1; 9 bases map to TRBD1. Source material: naive CD4+ T cells from PBMCs. The subset was: CD45RA+ positively selected. The TCR originated in a man between 18 and 29 years old in good health. Some clones in this sample may be carry-over from other donors' samples. CDR3 nucleotide sequence: TGTGCCAGCAGCTTTCTGGCCGGGACAGGGAATTCGTGGGAGCAGTTCTTC. Protein: CASSFLAGTGNSWEQFF.